The present TCR beta chain was sequenced within a study of blood T cell repertoires in COVID-19. Across the whole study: Spain, Italy and the United States supplied samples that represented acute and convalescent COVID-19. The cDNA or gDNA used as material had been derived from T cells, B-cell-depleted T cells, or PBMCs.

This CDR3 comprises 12 residues. Germline lookup yields CDR1 MNHEY and CDR2 SVGAGI. V was shortened by 3 bases and J by 4 bases, with 6 bases between the two germline ends. Original processing methods: Researchers report that nucleated cell counts were estimated from reference gene primer amplification. Produced via immunoSEQ multiplex PCR; TCRdb's table is partial and in-frame only. V and J calls and clone size are copied from that table; D and trimming were computed from the DNA. The profile covers 65,000 to 85,000 clones, with 80% to 95% appearing a single time and about 7.1% taken by the ten largest.

The receptor's source is a human donor in a cohort sampled during active COVID-19. The chain joins TRBV6-5 to TRBJ2-5, with D hard to call. The sequencing sample was made of peripheral blood. The chain's CDR3 is CASSYRGETQYF. The CDR3 DNA is TGTGCCAGCAGTTATAGAGGAGAGACCCAGTACTTC.